The rows below give T cell receptor beta chains drawn from one sample of a study of patients and donors after allogeneic stem cell transplantation. MiXCR, run by TCRdb on the RT-PCR reads, gives a single entry per CDR3 protein. The data contain 900,000 to 1,000,000 distinct CDR3 sequences, 15% to 20% of them singletons. Material: blood, either unsorted or a sorted T cell fraction (not recorded which). The receptor source for this set is a human donor who was either an allogeneic HSCT recipient or a stem cell or donor lymphocyte infusion donor (not recorded which). It is not recorded whose cells these are; they may come from a transplant donor. The CDR3 runs from the conserved cysteine through the conserved F or W. The D gene is left open where the match is weak. For some rows the clone size is stated as once, few or many, or as a class when expanded; others skip it.

>few|TRBV20-1|TRBJ1-1|-
CSSQGQSITEAFF
TGCAGTTCGCAAGGACAGTCTATCACTGAAGCTTTCTTT
>few|TRBV10-3|TRBJ2-1|-
CAISLDGLGQFF
TGTGCCATCAGTCTAGACGGGCTAGGGCAGTTCTTC
>many|TRBV10-3|TRBJ2-3|-
CAISQMGGPPLYF
TGTGCCATCAGTCAAATGGGCGGACCGCCACTGTATTTT
>-|TRBV27|TRBJ2-5|TRBD2
CASRGGRVETQYF
TGTGCCAGCAGGGGCGGGAGAGTGGAGACCCAGTACTTC
>-|TRBV4-2|TRBJ1-4|-
CASSLTSDSLRMGDEKLFF
TGTGCCAGCAGCCTAACGTCGGACAGTCTACGGATGGGGGATGAAAAACTGTTTTTT
>-|TRBV2|TRBJ2-1|TRBD1
CASRSGTGVWGEQFF
TGTGCCAGCAGATCCGGGACAGGGGTTTGGGGTGAGCAGTTCTTC
>few|TRBV20-1|TRBJ2-7|-
CSARNGTLQYEQYF
TGCAGTGCTAGAAATGGGACTTTGCAATACGAGCAGTACTTC
>many|TRBV9|TRBJ1-2|-
CASSSGPGPTYGYTF
TGTGCCAGCAGCTCGGGACCGGGACCGACTTATGGCTACACCTTC
>few|TRBV5-6|TRBJ2-3|-
CASSRAPRTDTQYF
TGTGCCAGCAGCCGGGCCCCTAGGACAGATACGCAGTATTTT
>-|TRBV5-5|TRBJ2-7|TRBD1
CASSSVRQGVYEQYF
TGTGCCAGCAGCTCCGTCCGACAGGGTGTCTACGAGCAGTACTTC
>-|TRBV24-1|TRBJ2-1|-
CATSDFSQSADNEQFF
TGTGCCACCAGTGATTTCTCGCAGTCGGCGGACAATGAGCAGTTCTTC
>few|TRBV7-2|TRBJ1-2|TRBD1
CASTTGQGASYGYTF
TGTGCCAGCACGACCGGACAGGGGGCAAGCTATGGCTACACCTTC
>-|TRBV5-6|TRBJ1-5|-
CASSFRGRNQPQHF
TGTGCCAGCAGCTTTAGGGGACGGAATCAGCCCCAGCATTTT
>-|TRBV7-9|TRBJ2-5|-
CAAKAQETQYF
TGTGCGGCGAAGGCTCAAGAGACCCAGTACTTC
>few|TRBV20-1|TRBJ1-4|-
CSARDSGKGFNEKLFF
TGCAGTGCTAGAGATTCAGGGAAAGGTTTTAATGAAAAACTGTTTTTT
>many|TRBV29-1|TRBJ2-1|-
CSVEYGQGTHNEQFF
TGCAGCGTTGAATACGGGCAGGGGACCCACAATGAGCAGTTCTTC
>few|TRBV5-1|TRBJ1-2|-
CASSLEASRMDGYTF
TGCGCCAGCAGCTTGGAGGCCTCCAGGATGGATGGCTACACCTTC
>few|TRBV7-2|TRBJ2-3|TRBD2
CASLLGGGIDTQYF
TGTGCCAGCCTCCTGGGGGGGGGTATAGATACGCAGTATTTT
>-|TRBV20-1|TRBJ2-3|TRBD2
CSARQAGGTDTQYF
TGCAGTGCTAGACAAGCGGGGGGGACAGATACGCAGTATTTT
>-|TRBV11-2|TRBJ1-5|-
CASSLVGAGQPQHF
TGTGCCAGCAGCCTTGTAGGGGCAGGACAGCCCCAGCATTTT
>-|TRBV6-1|TRBJ1-2|TRBD1
CASSRQGARGGYTF
TGTGCCAGCAGTCGACAGGGGGCAAGGGGAGGCTACACCTTC
>-|TRBV2|TRBJ2-7|-
CASMRDQAYEQYF
TGTGCCAGCATGAGGGACCAAGCTTACGAGCAGTACTTC
>-|TRBV7-7|TRBJ2-5|TRBD2
CASSLSGGKQETQYF
TGTGCTAGCAGCCTTAGCGGGGGGAAGCAAGAGACCCAGTACTTC
>-|TRBV10-3|TRBJ1-1|TRBD1
CAVRDRGGNTEAFF
TGTGCCGTCCGGGACAGGGGGGGGAACACTGAAGCTTTCTTT
>-|TRBV6-1|TRBJ1-5|-
CASSPGTQILFNQPQHF
TGTGCCAGCAGCCCCGGGACACAGATCCTCTTCAATCAGCCCCAGCATTTT
>few|TRBV29-1|TRBJ2-7|-
CSVGADSYEQYF
TGCAGCGTTGGGGCTGATTCCTACGAGCAGTACTTC
>-|TRBV10-3|TRBJ2-3|TRBD2
CAISESGTSGKDTQYF
TGTGCCATCAGTGAGTCGGGGACTAGCGGGAAAGATACGCAGTATTTT
>few|TRBV7-9|TRBJ2-5|TRBD2
CASGETSGKGTQYF
TGTGCCAGCGGGGAGACTAGCGGGAAGGGGACCCAGTACTTC
>few|TRBV7-2|TRBJ2-7|-
CASSQGPDTFYEQYF
TGTGCCAGCAGCCAGGGCCCTGATACTTTCTACGAGCAGTACTTC
>-|TRBV24-1|TRBJ2-3|TRBD2
CATMAGGKGDTQYF
TGTGCCACCATGGCGGGAGGAAAAGGGGATACGCAGTATTTT
>few|TRBV28|TRBJ2-7|TRBD1
CASSLTGRTYEQYF
TGTGCCAGCAGTTTGACAGGGCGTACCTACGAGCAGTACTTC